Following are 14 T cell receptor beta chains from one sample sequenced in a study of monozygotic twins with inflammatory bowel disease. TCRdb reanalyzed the 5' RACE reads, giving one entry per CDR3 protein sequence and no DNA. The sample includes fewer than 550,000 distinct CDR3 sequences. The specimen was blood. The receptors derive from a human donor with ulcerative colitis or Crohn's disease, or a healthy co-twin of an affected twin (not recorded which).

The gene calls are TRBV7-6 and TRBJ2-3; TCRdb calls TRBD2, which cannot be checked without DNA. The CDR3 consists of 16 residues. Germline V gene lookup returns CDR1 SGHVS and CDR2 FNYEAQ. The CDR3 spells CASSLGLAGGSYTQYF.

The chain links TRBV7-2 to TRBJ2-7; TCRdb calls TRBD2, which cannot be checked without DNA. The germline gives CDR1 SGHTA, CDR2 FQGNSA. CDR3 length equals 16 residues. The CDR3 spells CASSPRGVISSYEQYF. Variable domain in full (rest from reference TRBV7-2 and TRBJ2-7): GAGVSQSPSNKVTEKGKDVELRCDPISGHTALYWYRQSLGQGLEFLIYFQGNSAPDKSGLPSDRFSAERTGGSVSTLTIQRTQQEDSAVYLCASSPRGVISSYEQYFGPGTRLTVT.

The rearrangement joins TRBV29-1 to TRBJ2-7. CDR1 and CDR2 from the germline V gene are SQVTM and ANQGSEA. The CDR3 length is 12 residues. CDR3 loop: CSVGSSSYEQYF.

The chain links TRBV7-3 to TRBJ2-2; TCRdb gives TRBD1 as the D gene, but with no DNA this cannot be confirmed. There are 15 residues in the CDR3. CDR1 is SGHTA, CDR2 FQGTGA, per germline. CDR3 loop: CASSLTTGHTGELFF. Supplemented by reference TRBV7-3 and TRBJ2-2, the full variable domain reads GAGVSQTPSNKVTEKGKYVELRCDPISGHTALYWYRQSLGQGPEFLIYFQGTGAADDSGLPNDRFFAVRPEGSVSTLKIQRTERGDSAVYLCASSLTTGHTGELFFGEGSRLTVL.

CDR3: CASSFRLAGGQQFF. J is TRBJ2-1 and V is TRBV7-6; TCRdb's D call, TRBD2, is unchecked because there is no DNA. CDR1 and CDR2 from the germline V gene are SGHVS and FNYEAQ. This CDR3 region has 14 residues.

The genes are TRBV15 and TRBJ2-3; TCRdb's D gene call, TRBD1, goes unchecked for lack of DNA. The CDR3 totals 17 residues. The germline V gene has CDR1 LNHNV and CDR2 YYDKDF (reference sequence). The CDR3 loop reads CATSSRPGHLGTDTQYF.

The rearrangement joins TRBV15 to TRBJ2-1. Germline CDR1 LNHNV, CDR2 YYDKDF (reference sequence). The CDR3 sequence is 16 residues long. The CDR3 reads CASSKRRQLSYNEQFF.

The chain carries TRBV28 and TRBJ2-7; the TRBD2 assignment by TCRdb is unverifiable without DNA. Germline CDR1 MDHEN, CDR2 SYDVKM. The CDR3 runs 14 residues. The CDR3 is CASRPAGSLYEQYF.

V usage is TRBV15 and J usage is TRBJ2-5; TCRdb lists TRBD1, though no DNA is available to test this call. This CDR3 has 13 amino acids. Germline-derived CDR1 and CDR2 are LNHNV and YYDKDF (reference sequence). The CDR3 is CATSGGPTETQYF.

The chain couples TRBV7-3 to TRBJ1-1. Germline V gene lookup returns CDR1 SGHTA and CDR2 FQGTGA. The CDR3 runs to 13 residues. The CDR3 sequence is CASSLIENTEAFF.

The V and J genes are TRBV10-3 and TRBJ2-6; TCRdb calls TRBD1, which cannot be checked without DNA. Germline CDR1 reads ENHRY; CDR2 reads SYGVKD. This CDR3 is built from 22 residues. The CDR3 sequence: CAIGFRVGDRGPEITGANVLTF.

The CDR3: CATSDGDSYEQYF. The chain has TRBV24-1 and TRBJ2-7. CDR1 is KGHDR and CDR2 is SFDVKD in the germline V gene. The CDR3 consists of 13 residues.

The V call is TRBV11-2, the J call TRBJ2-1. The CDR3 consists of 16 residues. Germline assignment: CDR1 SGHAT and CDR2 FQNNGV. This CDR3 reads CASSPFVPGSYNEQFF. Full variable domain (outside the CDR3, taken from reference TRBV11-2 and TRBJ2-1): EAGVAQSPRYKIIEKRQSVAFWCNPISGHATLYWYQQILGQGPKLLIQFQNNGVVDDSQLPKDRFSAERLKGVDSTLKIQPAKLEDSAVYLCASSPFVPGSYNEQFFGPGTRLTVL.

J is TRBJ1-2 and V is TRBV6-4; the D call from TCRdb, TRBD1, cannot be confirmed without DNA. Germline V CDR1 and CDR2: MRHNA, SNTAGT. CDR3 size: 15 residues. The CDR3 spells CASSDSQGSYYGYTF.